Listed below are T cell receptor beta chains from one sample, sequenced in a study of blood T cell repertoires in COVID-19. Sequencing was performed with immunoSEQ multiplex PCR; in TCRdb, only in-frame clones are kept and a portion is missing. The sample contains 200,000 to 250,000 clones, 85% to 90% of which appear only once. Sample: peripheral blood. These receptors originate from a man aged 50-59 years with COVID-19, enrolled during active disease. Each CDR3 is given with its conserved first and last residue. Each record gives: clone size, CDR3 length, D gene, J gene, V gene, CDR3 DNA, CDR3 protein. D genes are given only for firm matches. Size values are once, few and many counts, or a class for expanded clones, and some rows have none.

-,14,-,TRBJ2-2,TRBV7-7,TGTGCTAGCACCTATAGTGCGAACACCGGGGAGCTGTTTTTT,CASTYSANTGELFF
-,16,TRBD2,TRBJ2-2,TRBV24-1,TGTGCCACCAGTGATTTGCCGGCGGGGGACACCGGGGAGCTGTTTTTT,CATSDLPAGDTGELFF
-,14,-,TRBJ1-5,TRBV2,TGTGCCAGCAGTGAGAGGATCCTCAATCAGCCCCAGCATTTT,CASSERILNQPQHF
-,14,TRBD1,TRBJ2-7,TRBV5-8,TGTGCCAGCAGCTTGTCACAGGGGGCCCACGAGCAGTACTTC,CASSLSQGAHEQYF
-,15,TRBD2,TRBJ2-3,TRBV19,TGTGCCAGTAGCCCCCCGGGACTAGCCACAGATACGCAGTATTTT,CASSPPGLATDTQYF
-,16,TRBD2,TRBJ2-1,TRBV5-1,TGCGCCAGCAGCTTGATTGGACTAGTGTCCTACAATGAGCAGTTCTTC,CASSLIGLVSYNEQFF
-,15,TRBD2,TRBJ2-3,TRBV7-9,TGTGCCAGCAGGGATGGTAGCGGGGCCACAGATACGCAGTATTTT,CASRDGSGATDTQYF
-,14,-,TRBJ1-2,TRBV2,TGTGCCAGCAGTGGACCCTCAGGATACGATGGCTACACCTTC,CASSGPSGYDGYTF
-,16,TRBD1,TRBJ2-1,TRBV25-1,TGTGCCAGCGGTTCGGGGACAGGGGGCGATAAGGATGAGCAGTTCTTC,CASGSGTGGDKDEQFF
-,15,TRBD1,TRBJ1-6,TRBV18,TGTGCCAGCTCCCCGGGGGACAGGGTTGAGTCACCCCTCCACTTT,CASSPGDRVESPLHF
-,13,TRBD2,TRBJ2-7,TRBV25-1,TGTGCCAGCAGTGGACTAGCGGGAGGCGAGCAGTACTTC,CASSGLAGGEQYF
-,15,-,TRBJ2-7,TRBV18,TGTGCCAGCTCACCAGGGCCAGGGGCGCCCTACGAGCAGTACTTC,CASSPGPGAPYEQYF
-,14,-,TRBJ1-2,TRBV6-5,TGTGCCAGCAGTCGCCTTCAGGGCTCTTACGGCTACACCTTC,CASSRLQGSYGYTF
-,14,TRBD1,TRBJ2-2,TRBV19,TGTGCCACCAAGGGACAGGGGAGTCCCGGGGAGCTGTTTTTT,CATKGQGSPGELFF
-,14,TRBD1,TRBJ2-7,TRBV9,TGTGCCAGCAGCGCCGGGACAGGGGGCTACGAGCAGTACTTC,CASSAGTGGYEQYF
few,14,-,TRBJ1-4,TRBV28,TGTGCCAGCAGTAACCGGGCCAGGGCCGGAAAACTGTTTTTT,CASSNRARAGKLFF
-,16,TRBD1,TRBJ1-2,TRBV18,TGTGCCAGCTCACCATCGACAGGGGGCGCAGACTATGGCTACACCTTC,CASSPSTGGADYGYTF
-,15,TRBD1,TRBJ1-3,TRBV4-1,TGCGCCAGCAGCCATTCTCGGACAGGGGGAAACACCATATATTTT,CASSHSRTGGNTIYF
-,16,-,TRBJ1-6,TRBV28,TGTGCCAGCAGTTACTCCAGAGGGTTGCGGAATTCACCCCTCCACTTT,CASSYSRGLRNSPLHF
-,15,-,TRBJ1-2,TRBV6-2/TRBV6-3,TGTGCCAGCAGTTATGGGCCACACCACGGCTATGGCTACACCTTC,CASSYGPHHGYGYTF
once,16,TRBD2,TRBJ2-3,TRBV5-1,TGCGCCAGCAGCATCGGACTAGCGGGAGGGGGAGTTACGCAGTATTTT,CASSIGLAGGGVTQYF
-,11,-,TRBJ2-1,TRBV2,TGTGCCACCTCCCGGGTGAATGAGCAGTTCTTC,CATSRVNEQFF
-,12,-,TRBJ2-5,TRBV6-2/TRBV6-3,TGTGCCAGCAGTATTAACTCGAGGACCCAGTACTTC,CASSINSRTQYF
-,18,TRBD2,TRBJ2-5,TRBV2,TGTGCCAGCACCGGGACAGGGGCTGGACTAGCGGGGGCCCCCGACCAGTACTTC,CASTGTGAGLAGAPDQYF
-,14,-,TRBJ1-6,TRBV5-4,TGTGCCAGCAGCTTGTGGCAAGATAATTCACCCCTCCACTTT,CASSLWQDNSPLHF
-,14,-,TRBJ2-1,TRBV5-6,TGTGCCAGCAGCACGGGACTTTTGGACAATGAGCAGTTCTTC,CASSTGLLDNEQFF
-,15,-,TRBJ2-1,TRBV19,TGTGCCAGTACCCCCCTGTCTAGCTCCTACAATGAGCAGTTCTTC,CASTPLSSSYNEQFF
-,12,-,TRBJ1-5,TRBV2,TGTGCCAGCGGGGGGTACGATCAGCCCCAGCATTTT,CASGGYDQPQHF
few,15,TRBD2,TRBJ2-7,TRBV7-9,TGTGCCAGCAGCTTGGACGGGGGGAAGGCCTACGAGCAGTACTTC,CASSLDGGKAYEQYF
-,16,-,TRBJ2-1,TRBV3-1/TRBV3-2,TGTGCCAGCAGCCAAGATCCGGGTCAAGATGAAAATGAGCAGTTCTTC,CASSQDPGQDENEQFF
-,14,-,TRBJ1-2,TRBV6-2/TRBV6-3,TGTGCCAGCAGTGTTACAGGATTGGGATATGGCTACACCTTC,CASSVTGLGYGYTF
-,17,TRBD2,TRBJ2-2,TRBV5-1,TGCGCCAGCAGCAAGGGACTAGCGGGGGCCAACACCGGGGAGCTGTTTTTT,CASSKGLAGANTGELFF
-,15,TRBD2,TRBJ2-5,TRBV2,TGTGCCAGCAGGGGGGGGACTAGCGGGAGACAGACCCAGTACTTC,CASRGGTSGRQTQYF
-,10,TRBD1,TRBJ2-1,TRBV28,TGTGCCAGCGGACAGGGGGAGCAGTTCTTC,CASGQGEQFF
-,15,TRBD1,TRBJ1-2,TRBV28,TGTGCCAGCAGTTCATCAGGGGGCTTAGGCTATGGCTACACCTTC,CASSSSGGLGYGYTF